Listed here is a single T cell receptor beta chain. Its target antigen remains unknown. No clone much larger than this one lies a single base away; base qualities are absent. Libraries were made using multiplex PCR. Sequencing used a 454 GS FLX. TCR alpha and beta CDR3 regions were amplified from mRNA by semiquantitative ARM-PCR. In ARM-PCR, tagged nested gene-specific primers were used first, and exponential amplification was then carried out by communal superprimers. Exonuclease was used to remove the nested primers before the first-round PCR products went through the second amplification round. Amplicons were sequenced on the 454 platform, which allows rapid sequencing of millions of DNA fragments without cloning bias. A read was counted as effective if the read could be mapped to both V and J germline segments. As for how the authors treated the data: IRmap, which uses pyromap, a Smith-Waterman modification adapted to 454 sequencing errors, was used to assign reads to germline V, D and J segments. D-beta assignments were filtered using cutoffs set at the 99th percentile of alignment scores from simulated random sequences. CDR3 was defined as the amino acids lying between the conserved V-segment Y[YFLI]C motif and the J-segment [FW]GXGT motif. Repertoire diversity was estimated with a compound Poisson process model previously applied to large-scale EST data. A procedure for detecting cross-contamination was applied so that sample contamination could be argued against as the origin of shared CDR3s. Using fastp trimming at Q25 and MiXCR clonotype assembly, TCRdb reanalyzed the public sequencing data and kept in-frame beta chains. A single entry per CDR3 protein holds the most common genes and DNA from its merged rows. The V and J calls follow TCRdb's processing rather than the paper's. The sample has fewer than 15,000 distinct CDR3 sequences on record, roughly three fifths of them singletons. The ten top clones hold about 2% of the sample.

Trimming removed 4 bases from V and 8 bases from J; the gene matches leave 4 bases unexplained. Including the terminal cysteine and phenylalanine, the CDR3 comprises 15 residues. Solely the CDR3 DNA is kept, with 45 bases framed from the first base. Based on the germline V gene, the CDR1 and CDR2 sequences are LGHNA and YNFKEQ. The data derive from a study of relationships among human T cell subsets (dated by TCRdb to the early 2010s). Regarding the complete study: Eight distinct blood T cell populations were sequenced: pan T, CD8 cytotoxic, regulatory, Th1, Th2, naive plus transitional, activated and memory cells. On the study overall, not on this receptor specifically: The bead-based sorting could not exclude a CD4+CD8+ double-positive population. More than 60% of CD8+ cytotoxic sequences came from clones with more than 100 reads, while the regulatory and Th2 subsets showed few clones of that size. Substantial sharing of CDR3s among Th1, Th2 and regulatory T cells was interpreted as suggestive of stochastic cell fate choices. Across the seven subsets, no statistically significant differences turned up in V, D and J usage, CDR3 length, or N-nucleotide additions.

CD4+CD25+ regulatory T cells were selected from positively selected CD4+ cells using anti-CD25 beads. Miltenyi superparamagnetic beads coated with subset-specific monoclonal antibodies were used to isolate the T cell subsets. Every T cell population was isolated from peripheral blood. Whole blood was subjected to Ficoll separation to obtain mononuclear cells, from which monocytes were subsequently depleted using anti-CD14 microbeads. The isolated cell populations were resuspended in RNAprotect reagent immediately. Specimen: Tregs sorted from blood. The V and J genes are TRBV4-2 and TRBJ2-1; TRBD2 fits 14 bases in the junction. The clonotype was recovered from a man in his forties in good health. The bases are TGTGCCAGCAGCCGACTAGCGGGGGGGCCCCATGAGCAGTTCTTC. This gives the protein CASSRLAGGPHEQFF.